This T cell receptor beta chain was identified during a study of T cell repertoires in cytomegalovirus infection (dated by TCRdb to about 2019). Turning to the overall study: Donor HLA type was relevant to the analysis, because carriage of CMV infection together with the matching HLA type was indicated by public TCR beta signatures.

The sequencing machine was an Illumina HiSeq 1500. Through fastp at Q25 and MiXCR, TCRdb rebuilt clones from the public reads, retaining in-frame beta chains. When rows share a CDR3 protein, they turn into one entry using the most common DNA and genes. The table for this sample lists roughly 300,000 distinct CDR3 sequences; 9.5% of them were counted only once. 3.5% to 4.5% of the sample goes to the ten largest clones. Spanning cysteine to phenylalanine, the CDR3 consists of 15 amino acids. Only the CDR3 part of the read is kept: 45 bases, read in frame from the first base. Looking up the germline V gene yields CDR1 SGHTA and CDR2 FQGNSA. V lost 1 base and J lost 5 bases; the stretch between them is 14 bases long. General findings and caveats noted by the study authors: The ex vivo response was dominated by HLA-C-restricted CMV-specific TCR beta clonotypes, and the single most frequent clonotype in two of eight donors was supplied by these HLA-C-restricted clonotypes. In both this cohort and an independent roughly 400-donor cohort, the cumulative frequency of public TCR beta family members distinguished carriers of CMV infection plus the relevant HLA type.

This clonotype was seen many times. What this receptor recognizes is not known. No quality values exist for individual bases; no much larger clone is one base distant. Sequencing was performed on PBMCs. The receptor was isolated from a human donor in good health (CMV status not recorded). Some clones in this sample may be carry-over from other donors' samples. The sequence links TRBV7-2 to TRBJ2-5; the D gene assignment is ambiguous. The CDR3 reads CASSLVNGPWETQYF. The bases read TGTGCCAGCAGCTTAGTAAACGGACCATGGGAGACCCAGTACTTC.